This TCR beta chain was profiled in a study of CD8 T cells in Susac syndrome. Findings of the study overall: By the study's own acknowledgment, its TCR sequencing and HLA analysis included relatively few individuals.

The germline V gene has CDR1 SQVTM and CDR2 ANQGSEA. The CDR3 is 12 amino acids. V was trimmed by 5 bases and J by 3 bases, leaving 10 bases between them. The multiple sclerosis controls were treatment-naive patients with relapsing-remitting disease that was stable or active. TEMRA cells were FACS-enriched, and CD8+ and CD4+ T cells were isolated negatively. On this clonotype itself: Its antigen is not identified.

With random hexamers, roughly 0.45 to 1 ug RNA was reverse transcribed. The method of amplification for TCR beta CDR3 was immunoSEQ multiplex PCR, covering 54 Vbeta and 13 Jbeta. TCRdb ran MiXCR on the immunoSEQ multiplex PCR reads and lists one entry per CDR3 protein. This table holds roughly 200,000 distinct CDR3 sequences, about 95% found once. The chain has TRBV29-1 and TRBJ1-1; no firm D call. Sequenced: CD4+ T cells from PBMCs. The TCR was taken from a human donor with multiple sclerosis. Here the CDR3 reads CSVTRSHTEAFF. CDR3 nucleotides: TGCAGCGTTACAAGGTCGCACACTGAAGCTTTCTTT.